This T cell receptor (beta chain) was obtained from a study of a mutant IDH1 vaccine in newly diagnosed glioma. Germline-derived CDR1 and CDR2 are WSHSY and SAAADI. Losses at the gene ends were 2 bases for V and 0 bases for J; bases not matched to a gene: 3. The CDR3 is made up of 16 amino acids. Repertoires were generated with immunoSEQ multiplex PCR, while TCRdb's copy carries only in-frame clones and drops some. This table has about 60,000 clones, approximately 84% appearing once. The time point is: week 11, during vaccination. All doses held 300 ug of mutant IDH1 20-mer peptide, with topical imiquimod. In its sample, this clone was seen once. Its antigen is as yet unknown.

Sequences were derived from PBMCs, sampled from a glioma patient whose treatment included an IDH1 peptide vaccine. This TCR derives from a woman aged 50 to 60 with glioma. The chain couples TRBV10-2 to TRBJ1-1, with TRBD1 identical over 10 bases. CDR3 DNA: TGCGCCAGCAGTGAGGCGGGACAGGGGATGAACACTGAAGCTTTCTTT. Translating it yields CASSEAGQGMNTEAFF.